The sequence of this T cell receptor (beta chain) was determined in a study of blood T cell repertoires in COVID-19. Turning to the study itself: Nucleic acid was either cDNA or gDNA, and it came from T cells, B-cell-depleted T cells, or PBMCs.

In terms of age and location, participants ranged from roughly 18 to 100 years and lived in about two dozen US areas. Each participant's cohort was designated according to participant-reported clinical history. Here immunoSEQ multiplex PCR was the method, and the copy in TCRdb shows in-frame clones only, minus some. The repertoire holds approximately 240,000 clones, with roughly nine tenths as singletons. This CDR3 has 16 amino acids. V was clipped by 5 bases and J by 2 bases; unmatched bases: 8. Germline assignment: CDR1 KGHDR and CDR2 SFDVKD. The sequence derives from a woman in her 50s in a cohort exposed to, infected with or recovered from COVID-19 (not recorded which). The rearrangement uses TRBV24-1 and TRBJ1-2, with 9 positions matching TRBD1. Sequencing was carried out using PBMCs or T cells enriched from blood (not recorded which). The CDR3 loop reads CATSVRDRDLNYGYTF. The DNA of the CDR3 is TGTGCCACCAGTGTCCGGGACAGGGACTTAAACTATGGCTACACCTTC.